Listed below are T cell receptor beta chains from one sample, sequenced in a study of T cells in Graves' hyperthyroidism and ophthalmopathy. TCRdb processed the multiplex PCR reads anew with MiXCR; each CDR3 protein has one entry. The sample lists around 540,000 distinct CDR3 sequences, under 60% occurring once. Sequenced sample: peripheral blood or thyroid tissue (not recorded which). The origin of the receptors is a woman younger than 30 with Graves' hyperthyroidism. CDR3s include the opening cysteine and the closing phenylalanine or tryptophan. Each record gives: V gene, clone size, D gene, J gene, CDR3 DNA, CDR3 protein. A D gene is named only where the DNA matches it firmly. The size field is filled for only some rows; it gives once, few, many or a size class.

TRBV29-1	-	-	TRBJ2-7	TGCAGCGTTGTCTCGGGACTTCACTACGAGCAGTACTTC	CSVVSGLHYEQYF
TRBV7-1	-	-	TRBJ2-6	TGTGCCAGCAGCTCCGGGGCCGCCTCTGGGGCCAACGTCCTGACTTTC	CASSSGAASGANVLTF
TRBV20-1	-	-	TRBJ1-1	TGCAGTGCTAGAGATTCATCCGAGACCACAGAAGCTTTCTTT	CSARDSSETTEAFF
TRBV7-9	-	-	TRBJ1-2	TGTGCCCCTACTTTGCACAACTATGGCTACACCTTC	CAPTLHNYGYTF
TRBV25-1	few	-	TRBJ1-2	TGTGCCTACACGAGGGGGGTTGCTAACTATGGCTACACCTTC	CAYTRGVANYGYTF
TRBV9	-	TRBD1	TRBJ2-7	TGTGCCAGCTCACCATCCCGACAGGGGTCCCGGGACGAGCAGTACTTC	CASSPSRQGSRDEQYF
TRBV7-6	many	-	TRBJ2-5	TGTGCCAGCAGCTCGGGACACTTCCAAGAGACCCAGTACTTC	CASSSGHFQETQYF
TRBV15	many	-	TRBJ1-5	TGTGCCAGCAGTTTGGGGGGATCTCAGCCCCAGCATTTT	CASSLGGSQPQHF
TRBV24-1	many	-	TRBJ1-1	TGTGCCACCGAGAATCAGAACACTGAAGCTTTCTTT	CATENQNTEAFF
TRBV20-1	-	TRBD1	TRBJ2-7	TGCAGTGCTAGGGACCCCGGACAGGGCGCCGGGGAGCAGTACTTC	CSARDPGQGAGEQYF
TRBV6-6	few	-	TRBJ1-1	TGTGCCAGCCTGAGGTTCGGTAGGGCGAACACTGAAGCTTTCTTT	CASLRFGRANTEAFF
TRBV19	-	TRBD1	TRBJ2-7	TGTGCCAGTAGTCCCTGGACAGGGAACTACGAGCAGTACTTC	CASSPWTGNYEQYF
TRBV10-2	few	TRBD1	TRBJ1-1	TGCGCCAGCAGTGACCCGGGACAGAGAGGCACTGAAGCTTTCTTT	CASSDPGQRGTEAFF
TRBV24-1	many	TRBD1	TRBJ2-2	TGTGCCACCCGAGGGGACAGGGACACCGGGGAGCTGTTTTTT	CATRGDRDTGELFF
TRBV2	many	-	TRBJ1-1	TGTGCCAGCAGTGCACTTGGAGCTTTCTTT	CASSALGAFF
TRBV7-8	-	-	TRBJ1-4	TGTGCCAGCAGCCCGGGGACTGTAGGGGAAAAACTGTTTTTT	CASSPGTVGEKLFF
TRBV20-1	few	TRBD1	TRBJ1-2	TGCAGTGCTAGAGATAGGGGACAGGGGTGGTATGGCTACACCTTC	CSARDRGQGWYGYTF
TRBV7-9	-	TRBD1	TRBJ1-3	TGTGCCAGCAGCCGGACAGGGAGGACTGGAAACACCATATATTTT	CASSRTGRTGNTIYF
TRBV2	-	TRBD1	TRBJ2-3	TGTGCCAGCAGCCCGAGGGGGCGCGGAGATACGCAGTATTTT	CASSPRGRGDTQYF
TRBV12-3/TRBV12-4	few	-	TRBJ1-2	TGTGCCAGCAGTTCCAGCGGACCGCACTTTGGCTACACCTTC	CASSSSGPHFGYTF
TRBV29-1	-	-	TRBJ1-3	TGCAGCGTTGAGTTTGAGGAGGGAAACACCATATATTTT	CSVEFEEGNTIYF
TRBV19	few	-	TRBJ1-1	TGTGCCAGTAGTATAGATTTGAACACTGAAGCTTTCTTT	CASSIDLNTEAFF
TRBV7-6	few	-	TRBJ2-7	TGTGCCAGCACCTCCTCAGGGGCCCCCTTCGAGCAGTACTTC	CASTSSGAPFEQYF
TRBV19	-	-	TRBJ1-5	TGTGCCAGTAGTGTACGTGACGCGGGCAATCAGCCCCAGCATTTT	CASSVRDAGNQPQHF